This paragraph covers one TCR beta chain sequence. The donors were in the roughly 130-subject validation cohort, distinct from the approximately 670-subject first cohort. This specimen comes from a study of cytomegalovirus exposure and HLA in healthy donors. Germline CDR1 and CDR2: MGHRA and YSYEKL. The CDR3 consists of 17 residues. After removal of 0 bases from V and 1 base from J, the junction contained 8 bases not matched to a gene. Assay used: immunoSEQ multiplex PCR; TCRdb lists only in-frame clones, some missing. The data contain about 110,000 clones, approximately 94% of them seen just once; the ten biggest clones take up roughly 0.7%.

The receptor comes from a young woman in good health and CMV-seronegative. Sequencing used PBMCs. This chain links TRBV4-1 with TRBJ1-2; TRBD1 matches 7 bases. CDR3 in DNA: TGCGCCAGCAGCCAAGAAGCAAACAGGGGCCATAACTATGGCTACACCTTC. As protein: CASSQEANRGHNYGYTF.